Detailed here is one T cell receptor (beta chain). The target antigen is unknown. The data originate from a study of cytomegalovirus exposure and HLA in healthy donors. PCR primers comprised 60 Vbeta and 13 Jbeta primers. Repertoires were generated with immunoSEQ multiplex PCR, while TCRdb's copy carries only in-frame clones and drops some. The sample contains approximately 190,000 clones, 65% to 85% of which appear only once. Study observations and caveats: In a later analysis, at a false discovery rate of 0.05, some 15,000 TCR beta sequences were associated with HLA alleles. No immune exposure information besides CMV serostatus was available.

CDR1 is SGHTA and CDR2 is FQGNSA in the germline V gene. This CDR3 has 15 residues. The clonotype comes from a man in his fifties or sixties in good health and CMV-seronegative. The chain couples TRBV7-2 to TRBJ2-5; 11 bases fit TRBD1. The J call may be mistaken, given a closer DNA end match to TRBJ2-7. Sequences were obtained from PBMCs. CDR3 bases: TGTGCCAGCAGTCGGGACAGGGGGAGGTCCTACGAGCAGTACTTC. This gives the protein CASSRDRGRSYEQYF.